The 2 T cell receptor beta chains below were found in one sample sequenced in a study of cytomegalovirus exposure and HLA in healthy donors. Researchers ran the PCR with 60 Vbeta and 13 Jbeta primers. Assay used: immunoSEQ multiplex PCR; TCRdb lists only in-frame clones, some missing. The sample has around 120,000 clones; over 60% are singletons. The source material was PBMCs. Every receptor here comes from a woman aged 40 to 49 in good health and CMV-seropositive.

Comment on this clone: Compared with germline, one end of the junction differs, possibly owing to a read error. For the CDR3, the DNA is TGTGCTAGCAGCTCGGACAGGGGGCGCATGGTGGCCAAAAACATTCAGTACTTC. Translation: CASSSDRGRMVAKNIQYF. The chain combines TRBV7-7 with TRBJ2-4; TRBD1 aligns across 11 bases. CDR1 is SSHAT and CDR2 is FNYEAQ in the germline V gene (reference sequence). There are 18 residues in the CDR3.

The gene calls are TRBV5-8 and TRBJ2-4; 7 bases are shared with TRBD2. Per germline, CDR1 SGHTS and CDR2 YDEGEE. V dropped 3 bases and J dropped 1; count of bases not matched to a gene: 19. The CDR3 sequence is 20 residues long. The CDR3 coding sequence is TGTGCCAGCAGCTCCAGTTGGGGCAGCCGGGAGGTCGATGCCAAAAACATTCAGTACTTC. Translation gives CASSSSWGSREVDAKNIQYF.